The clone carrying this T cell receptor beta chain was seen only once. The data originate from a study of cytomegalovirus exposure and HLA in healthy donors. This PCR relied on a set of 60 Vbeta primers and 13 Jbeta primers. Generated by immunoSEQ multiplex PCR, the TCRdb table keeps only in-frame clones and is missing some. Of more than 100,000 clones in the sample, 70% to 75% are singletons; the top ten hold 4% to 5%. V shed 3 bases and J shed 8 bases, with 9 bases lying between them. Germline V gene sequence: CDR1 MNHEY, CDR2 SMNVEV (reference sequence). This CDR3 spans 12 amino acids. This chain uses TRBV27 with TRBJ2-3; D unresolved. Sequenced: PBMCs. The receptor comes from a woman aged 40-49 years in good health and CMV-seronegative. The CDR3 reads CASSFPSGTQYF. CDR3 DNA: TGTGCCAGCAGTTTCCCATCGGGTACGCAGTATTTT.